What follows are 29 T cell receptor beta chains derived from one specimen sequenced in a study of cytomegalovirus exposure and HLA in healthy donors. The assay was immunoSEQ multiplex PCR, and TCRdb's table has in-frame clones only and misses some. The sample contains approximately 180,000 clones, around nine tenths of which appear only once. Material for sequencing was PBMCs. The receptor source for this set is a man aged 18 to 35 in good health and CMV-seropositive.

The V and J genes are TRBV4-3 and TRBJ2-7, with 9 nucleotides matching TRBD2. The germline CDR1 and CDR2 sequences are LGHNA and YSLEER. V was clipped by 0 bases and J by 5 bases; unmatched bases: 8. CDR3 size: 16 residues. CDR3 DNA sequence: TGCGCCAGCAGCCAAGAGGTAGGAGCGGGAGGAAACGAGCAGTACTTC. Its translation: CASSQEVGAGGNEQYF.

This chain uses TRBV11-2 with TRBJ1-3; 7 bases agree with TRBD1. Germline CDR1 SGHAT, CDR2 FQNNGV. The CDR3 loop spans 15 amino acids. Germline trimming cut 3 bases from V and 8 bases from J; bases unmatched to any gene: 10. The CDR3 nucleotides read TGTGCCAGCAGCTTCCTACAGGGGATATCAGACACCATATATTTT. Its protein is CASSFLQGISDTIYF.

The V gene is TRBV28, the J gene TRBJ1-3; tentative D call: TRBD1 (5 bases). Germline V gives CDR1 MDHEN, CDR2 SYDVKM. V lost 3 bases, J lost 3 bases, and 12 bases lay in between. CDR3 length: 15 residues. The CDR3 loop reads CASSFGGTGGNTIYF. CDR3 coding DNA: TGTGCCAGCAGTTTCGGGGGGACGGGTGGAAACACCATATATTTT.

The J gene is TRBJ2-2, the V gene TRBV2, with D unresolved. The CDR3 has 11 residues. Deletions cut 2 bases from V and 8 bases from J, with 3 bases between. Germline CDR1 and CDR2: SNHLY and FYNNEI. This chain's CDR3 is CASSEYGELFF. In nucleotides, the CDR3 is TGTGCCAGCAGTGAATATGGGGAGCTGTTTTTT. Based on the CDR3 plus reference TRBV2 and TRBJ2-2, the full variable domain is EPEVTQTPSHQVTQMGQEVILRCVPISNHLYFYWYRQILGQKVEFLVSFYNNEISEKSEIFDDQFSVERPDGSNFTLKIRSTKLEDSAMYFCASSEYGELFFGEGSRLTVL.

In this sample, this clone turned up a few times. This chain links TRBV27 with TRBJ1-1; TRBD1 matches at 8 bases. Losses at the gene ends were 7 bases for V and 1 base for J; bases not matched to a gene: 5. Germline V lookup: CDR1 MNHEY, CDR2 SMNVEV (reference sequence). The CDR3 is 14 residues long. CDR3 loop: CASISGTGNTEAFF. The CDR3 DNA sequence: TGTGCCAGCATTTCAGGGACAGGGAACACTGAAGCTTTCTTT.

The chain is built from TRBV28 and TRBJ1-4, with unresolved D. The CDR3 runs 15 residues. V was shortened by 6 bases and J by 8 bases, with 19 bases between the two germline ends. Germline V CDR1 and CDR2: MDHEN, SYDVKM. The CDR3 nucleotides read TGTGCCAGCAGCCGCAACGATAAGTTAGAAGAAAAACTGTTTTTT. Protein sequence: CASSRNDKLEEKLFF.

V is TRBV11-2 and J is TRBJ2-2; tentatively, D is TRBD2 (6 bases). The CDR3 consists of 15 residues. Trimming left V 2 bases short and J 9 bases short, with 16 bases between. Germline assignment: CDR1 SGHAT and CDR2 FQNNGV. The CDR3 bases are TGTGCCAGCAGCTTAACGGCGGGACGGAGCCGGGAGCTGTTTTTT. Translation: CASSLTAGRSRELFF.

The V gene is TRBV7-9, the J gene TRBJ2-7; D gene uncertain. Trimming stripped 5 bases from V and 3 bases from J, with 8 bases between. Germline lookup yields CDR1 SEHNR and CDR2 FQNEAQ (reference sequence). The CDR3 has 12 amino acids. The CDR3, as DNA: TGTGCCAGCAGCCACTCAGGCTACGAGCAGTACTTC. The encoded protein is CASSHSGYEQYF.

The gene calls are TRBV4-2 and TRBJ1-2; 8 bases are a match to TRBD1. The CDR3 consists of 17 residues. V shed 1 base, J shed 8 bases, and the junction held 15 bases outside the gene matches. Germline V gene data show CDR1 as LGHNA and CDR2 as YNFKEQ. CDR3: CASSQVWALDRGKGYTF. The CDR3 bases are TGTGCCAGCAGCCAAGTTTGGGCCCTAGACAGGGGCAAGGGCTACACCTTC.

The gene calls are TRBV6-5 and TRBJ2-7; D gene uncertain. The CDR3 has 16 residues. Germline assignment: CDR1 MNHEY and CDR2 SVGAGI. V was pared by 0 bases and J by 3 bases, with 15 bases between. CDR3 DNA sequence: TGTGCCAGCAGTTACTCGTACCCAGGCAACCGCTACGAGCAGTACTTC. Translated, it gives CASSYSYPGNRYEQYF.

This chain connects TRBV6-5 to TRBJ2-1; 8 nucleotides match TRBD1. Germline V gene sequence: CDR1 MNHEY, CDR2 SVGAGI. The junction had 1 base not matched to a gene; V was cut back by 0 bases and J by 3 bases. CDR3 length: 15 residues. In DNA form, the CDR3 reads TGTGCCAGCAGTTACTCGGGGACAGGCTACAATGAGCAGTTCTTC. Translated: CASSYSGTGYNEQFF.

Concerning this clone itself: The junction departs from the called germline gene at one end, perhaps through a read error. The rearrangement joins TRBV18 to TRBJ2-7; 10 bases are shared with TRBD1. Germline values: CDR1 KGHSH, CDR2 LQKENI. The CDR3 loop spans 16 amino acids. The CDR3 DNA is TGTGCCAGCTCAACACCCCCTCGGGACAGGGGTTACGAGCAGTACTTC. Amino acids: CASSTPPRDRGYEQYF.

The V call is TRBV27, the J call TRBJ2-4; D perhaps matches TRBD2 (6 bases). Germline V gene data show CDR1 as MNHEY and CDR2 as SMNVEV (reference sequence). The CDR3 totals 12 residues. V lost 8 bases and J 9 bases, leaving 14 bases between the germline ends. This CDR3 is CASGGNEGIQYF. For the CDR3, the DNA is TGTGCCAGCGGGGGGAATGAGGGCATTCAGTACTTC.

Within the sample, this clone is medium-sized (0.01 to 0.1%). The chain employs TRBV6-4 and TRBJ2-1; 10 bases align to TRBD1. The germline V gene encodes CDR1 MRHNA and CDR2 SNTAGT. The length of the CDR3 is 15 residues. The ends lost 2 bases at V and 2 bases at J; junction bases unmatched: 0. In DNA form, the CDR3 reads TGTGCCAGCAGTGACGGACAGGGGGCCTACAATGAGCAGTTCTTC. Protein sequence: CASSDGQGAYNEQFF.

The rearrangement uses TRBV5-4 and TRBJ2-2; 9 bases fit TRBD2. The CDR3 length is 17 residues. V gave up 0 bases and J gave up 0 bases; unmatched junction bases: 3. Germline V lookup: CDR1 SGHNT, CDR2 YYREEE (reference sequence). CDR3 coding DNA: TGTGCCAGCAGCTTGGGTAGCGGGAGAGCGAACACCGGGGAGCTGTTTTTT. The encoded protein is CASSLGSGRANTGELFF. Complete variable domain (other parts from reference TRBV5-4 and TRBJ2-2): ETGVTQSPTHLIKTRGQQVTLRCSSQSGHNTVSWYQQALGQGPQFIFQYYREEENGRGNFPPRFSGLQFPNYSSELNVNALELDDSALYLCASSLGSGRANTGELFFGEGSRLTVL.

This chain links TRBV5-1 with TRBJ1-3; 9 bases agree with TRBD1. CDR3 length equals 17 residues. With V trimmed by 5 bases and J by 1 base, 10 bases remained unmatched. The V gene's germline CDR1 is SGHRS and CDR2 YFSETQ. This CDR3 reads CASSRLTGTGSGNTIYF. CDR3 coding DNA: TGCGCCAGCAGTCGACTTACCGGGACAGGGTCTGGAAACACCATATATTTT.

The J gene is TRBJ2-2, the V gene TRBV5-4; 8 bases line up with TRBD1. The J segment lost 5 bases and the V segment lost 2 bases, leaving 5 bases of the junction unmatched. From germline, CDR1 is SGHNT and CDR2 YYREEE (reference sequence). The CDR3 sequence is 15 residues long. The CDR3 coding sequence is TGTGCCAGCAGCTTTGCAGGGGGCGTTACCGGGGAGCTGTTTTTT. Its translation: CASSFAGGVTGELFF.

The chain employs TRBV19 and TRBJ1-6; D remains ambiguous. The CDR3 length is 15 residues. Per germline, CDR1 LNHDA and CDR2 SQIVND (reference sequence). Trimming took 3 bases from V and 13 from J, leaving 19 bases between them. The CDR3 loop reads CASSIRGGSLSPLHF. The CDR3 bases are TGTGCCAGTAGTATCCGGGGAGGCTCCTTATCCCCCCTCCACTTT.

The chain uses TRBV19 and TRBJ1-1; D is uncertain. Germline V lookup: CDR1 LNHDA, CDR2 SQIVND (reference sequence). Trimming removed 3 bases from V and 1 base from J, with 21 bases in between. The CDR3 is 18 residues long. CDR3 in amino acids: CASSILASGAIKNTEAFF. In DNA, the CDR3 is TGTGCCAGTAGTATCTTGGCGTCAGGCGCGATCAAGAACACTGAAGCTTTCTTT.

This chain uses TRBV7-2 with TRBJ2-2; 7 bases fit TRBD2. The CDR3 runs to 16 residues. Trimming removed 2 bases from V and 4 bases from J; junction bases left unmatched: 7. CDR1 is SGHTA, CDR2 FQGNSA, per germline. CDR3 DNA: TGTGCCAGCAGCTTAAAGCTGCGGGAGATCACCGGGGAGCTGTTTTTT. As protein: CASSLKLREITGELFF.

J is TRBJ2-3 and V is TRBV2; D perhaps matches TRBD1 (5 bases). The germline gives CDR1 SNHLY, CDR2 FYNNEI. V was clipped by 10 bases and J by 0 bases, with 11 bases between them. The CDR3 extends over 13 amino acids. The CDR3 nucleotides are TGTGCCAACCCGCAGGGCAGCACAGATACGCAGTATTTT. Translating gives CANPQGSTDTQYF.

This clone has just one count. The chain combines TRBV15 with TRBJ1-2, with D tentatively TRBD1 (6 bases). Per the germline V gene, CDR1 is LNHNV and CDR2 is YYDKDF (reference sequence). The length of the CDR3 is 19 residues. V dropped 0 bases and J dropped 1 base, with 21 bases sitting between them. CDR3 DNA: TGTGCCACCAGCAGAGATTTAAGTCCCGGGACACAGTTTAACTATGGCTACACCTTC. It yields the protein CATSRDLSPGTQFNYGYTF. Supplemented by reference TRBV15 and TRBJ1-2, the full variable domain reads DAMVIQNPRYQVTQFGKPVTLSCSQTLNHNVMYWYQQKSSQAPKLLFHYYDKDFNNEADTPDNFQSRRPNTSFCFLDIRSPGLGDTAMYLCATSRDLSPGTQFNYGYTFGSGTRLTVV.

The rearrangement links TRBV4-1 to TRBJ1-6; perhaps TRBD1 as D (5 bases). The germline V gene has CDR1 MGHRA and CDR2 YSYEKL. Trimming removed 1 base from V and 8 bases from J, with 9 bases in between. CDR3 length equals 14 residues. The CDR3 spells CASSQVGGDSPLHF. CDR3 nucleotides: TGCGCCAGCAGCCAAGTAGGAGGGGATTCACCCCTCCACTTT.

V gene TRBV2 combines with J gene TRBJ2-7; tentatively, D is TRBD2 (6 bases). The CDR3 covers 15 residues. With 0 bases removed from V and 3 bases from J, the gap between germline ends came to 12 bases. In germline, CDR1 is SNHLY, CDR2 FYNNEI. The CDR3 region has the DNA TGTGCCAGCAGTGAAGCTCTAGCGCTGGTCTACGAGCAGTACTTC. It yields the protein CASSEALALVYEQYF.

The chain carries TRBV7-9 and TRBJ1-4; D is perhaps TRBD1 (5 bases). This CDR3 region has 15 residues. CDR1 is SEHNR, CDR2 FQNEAQ, per germline (reference sequence). V was shortened by 7 bases and J by 8 bases, with 20 bases between the two germline ends. The CDR3 region is CASTLAGGGHEKLFF. The CDR3 DNA sequence: TGTGCCAGCACCCTAGCCGGGGGAGGACACGAAAAACTGTTTTTT.

The chain has TRBV18 and TRBJ1-6; no definite D call. V lost 4 bases and J 8 bases, leaving 18 bases between the germline ends. The CDR3 sequence is 16 residues long. Germline values: CDR1 KGHSH, CDR2 LQKENI. The CDR3 is CASSQTGPPGDSPLHF. CDR3 bases: TGTGCCAGCTCACAAACGGGCCCACCCGGGGATTCACCCCTCCACTTT. The whole variable domain, filled in from reference TRBV18 and TRBJ1-6, reads NAGVMQNPRHLVRRRGQEARLRCSPMKGHSHVYWYRQLPEEGLKFMVYLQKENIIDESGMPKERFSAEFPKEGPSILRIQQVVRGDSAAYFCASSQTGPPGDSPLHFGNGTRLTVT.

The chain uses TRBV4-3 and TRBJ2-4, with 9 bases identical to TRBD1. This CDR3 is 15 amino acids long. Trimming removed 0 bases from V and 8 bases from J; junction bases left unmatched: 5. The germline CDR1 and CDR2 sequences are LGHNA and YSLEER. The CDR3 coding sequence is TGCGCCAGCAGCCAAGATGGAGACAGGGGGGACATTCAGTACTTC. Translation: CASSQDGDRGDIQYF.

In its sample, this clone was seen once. The rearrangement uses TRBV9 and TRBJ2-1; the match to TRBD2 covers 14 bases. V lost 3 bases to trimming and J lost 6 bases; unmatched junction nucleotides: 5. The germline CDR1 and CDR2 sequences are SGDLS and YYNGEE. The CDR3 sequence is 16 residues long. CDR3 nucleotide sequence: TGTGCCAGCAGCGACCCCGGGACTAGCGGGAGCAATGAGCAGTTCTTC. Translated: CASSDPGTSGSNEQFF.

The chain is built from TRBV11-2 and TRBJ1-1; no reliable D call. V lost 5 bases and J lost 1, with 20 bases in between. Germline CDR1 SGHAT, CDR2 FQNNGV. This CDR3 spans 17 amino acids. The CDR3 DNA is TGTGCCAGCAGCATCCTTCGCGGCAGCGAGACGAACACTGAAGCTTTCTTT. Its translation is CASSILRGSETNTEAFF. Full variable domain (remainder filled in from reference TRBV11-2 and TRBJ1-1): EAGVAQSPRYKIIEKRQSVAFWCNPISGHATLYWYQQILGQGPKLLIQFQNNGVVDDSQLPKDRFSAERLKGVDSTLKIQPAKLEDSAVYLCASSILRGSETNTEAFFGQGTRLTVV.